These T cell receptor beta chains were read from a single sample in a study of blood T cell repertoires in COVID-19. Libraries were prepared by immunoSEQ multiplex PCR; TCRdb keeps only in-frame clonotypes and omits some of them. The sample holds fewer than 35,000 clones, approximately 91% seen once. The sample taken for sequencing was peripheral blood. These receptors were obtained from a man between 60 and 75 years old with acute or convalescent COVID-19. Each CDR3 is given without its conserved first and last residue.

TRBV3-1/TRBV3-2	TRBJ2-1	ASSQERRNFNEQF
TRBV6-6	TRBJ1-2	ASTTGGLRGYT
TRBV3-1/TRBV3-2	TRBJ2-7	ASSPGRSYEQY
TRBV5-1	TRBJ1-2	ASSTTGDYGYT
TRBV13	TRBJ1-4	ASSSRQGGEKLF
TRBV6-5	TRBJ1-6	ASSYQQGFNSPLH
TRBV9	TRBJ1-2	ASSVGDRGVNYGYT
TRBV9	TRBJ2-1	ASSRDSSSYNEQF
TRBV19	TRBJ1-1	ASSTLGQWNTEAF
TRBV7-9	TRBJ2-2	ASSFDRGPGELF
TRBV2	TRBJ1-6	ASSGGQGTHSPLH
TRBV7-9	TRBJ2-1	ASSLSGTGGNEQF
TRBV6-2/TRBV6-3	TRBJ2-1	ASSLSPGLHTMTGQF
TRBV5-1	TRBJ2-2	ASKPGTGRTGELF